Shown below are 27 T cell receptor beta chains from a single sample sequenced in a study of cytomegalovirus exposure and HLA in healthy donors. The PCR employed 60 Vbeta primers together with 13 Jbeta primers. Assay used: immunoSEQ multiplex PCR; TCRdb lists only in-frame clones, some missing. The repertoire holds roughly 100,000 clones, with about 80% as singletons. Material: PBMCs. The receptors come from a woman aged 40-49 years in good health and CMV-seronegative.

This clone was seen once. The chain uses TRBV30 and TRBJ2-6, with 7 bases fitting TRBD2. Germline CDR1 and CDR2: GTSNPN and SVGIG (reference sequence). The CDR3 runs to 15 residues. The V segment lost 5 bases and the J segment 8 bases; nucleotides outside the gene matches: 12. The CDR3 nucleotides are TGTGCCTGGGGCCGGTCCCTCAGCGGGACCAACGTCCTGACTTTC. Residues: CAWGRSLSGTNVLTF.

The rearrangement links TRBV5-5 to TRBJ1-2; 8 positions match TRBD1. The CDR3 runs 15 residues. V was clipped by 4 bases and J by 3 bases; unmatched bases: 8. CDR1 is SGHKS, CDR2 YYEKEE, per germline (reference sequence). CDR3 loop: CASSPALGQDYGYTF. The CDR3 DNA is TGTGCCAGCAGCCCAGCCCTGGGACAGGACTATGGCTACACCTTC.

This clone was detected only once. This chain uses TRBV19 with TRBJ2-2; D remains unclear. The CDR3 has 13 amino acids. Per germline, CDR1 LNHDA and CDR2 SQIVND (reference sequence). Trimming pared 4 bases from V and 3 bases from J, leaving 6 bases between. The CDR3 protein is CASSRTDTGELFF. The CDR3 DNA follows: TGTGCCAGTAGTAGAACGGACACCGGGGAGCTGTTTTTT. The complete variable domain, with remaining parts taken from reference TRBV19 and TRBJ2-2, reads DGGITQSPKYLFRKEGQNVTLSCEQNLNHDAMYWYRQDPGQGLRLIYYSQIVNDFQKGDIAEGYSVSREKKESFPLTVTSAQKNPTAFYLCASSRTDTGELFFGEGSRLTVL.

This clone occurred once. The rearrangement links TRBV7-2 to TRBJ2-7; TRBD1 agrees at 8 bases. Germline-derived CDR1 and CDR2 are SGHTA and FQGNSA. The CDR3 spans 15 residues. The J segment lost 4 bases and the V segment lost 1 base, leaving 6 bases of the junction unmatched. DNA for the CDR3: TGTGCCAGCAGCTTAGGGCCAGGGGGCAGTTACGAGCAGTACTTC. Translated: CASSLGPGGSYEQYF.

This chain connects TRBV15 to TRBJ2-2; 10 nucleotides align to TRBD2. There are 16 residues in the CDR3. Germline CDR1 reads LNHNV; CDR2 reads YYDKDF (reference sequence). The trim removed 2 bases at V and 1 base at J, leaving 1 base unmatched. The chain's CDR3 is CATSRSGGGNTGELFF. The CDR3 coding sequence is TGTGCCACCAGCAGAAGCGGGGGGGGGAACACCGGGGAGCTGTTTTTT.

V usage is TRBV9 and J usage is TRBJ1-3; tentatively, D is TRBD1 (6 bases). The V gene lost 2 bases and the J gene lost 0 bases, with 12 bases spanning the gap. Germline-derived CDR1 and CDR2 are SGDLS and YYNGEE. The CDR3 is 16 amino acids. As DNA, the CDR3 is TGTGCCAGCAGCGTCAGGGGAGCTAACTCTGGAAACACCATATATTTT. Amino acids: CASSVRGANSGNTIYF.

The chain links TRBV19 to TRBJ2-2, with TRBD2 matching over 7 bases. The germline V gene has CDR1 LNHDA and CDR2 SQIVND (reference sequence). CDR3 length equals 15 residues. The J segment lost 5 bases and the V segment lost 4 bases, leaving 7 bases of the junction unmatched. The CDR3 spells CASSNPGLKTGELFF. The CDR3 DNA follows: TGTGCCAGTAGTAACCCGGGACTAAAAACCGGGGAGCTGTTTTTT. Drawing the rest from reference TRBV19 and TRBJ2-2, the complete variable domain is DGGITQSPKYLFRKEGQNVTLSCEQNLNHDAMYWYRQDPGQGLRLIYYSQIVNDFQKGDIAEGYSVSREKKESFPLTVTSAQKNPTAFYLCASSNPGLKTGELFFGEGSRLTVL.

The chain recombines TRBV4-1 with TRBJ2-2, with 12 bases matching TRBD1. Germline CDR1 and CDR2: MGHRA and YSYEKL. This CDR3 is built from 15 residues. With V trimmed by 7 bases and J by 7 bases, 7 bases remained unmatched. In DNA form, the CDR3 reads TGCGCCAGCAAGAGGGACAGGGGGCTTGGCGGGGAGCTGTTTTTT. Amino acids: CASKRDRGLGGELFF.

As DNA, the CDR3 is TGTGCCAGCGCCCCCGAGGGATCACCAGAGACCCAGTACTTC. Amino acid sequence: CASAPEGSPETQYF. The chain employs TRBV19 and TRBJ2-5; tentative D call: TRBD2 (5 bases). Trimming took off 9 bases at V and 4 bases at J, with 18 bases between the two ends. The CDR3 covers 14 residues. CDR1 is LNHDA, CDR2 SQIVND, per germline (reference sequence).

The chain uses TRBV7-9 and TRBJ1-2; TRBD1 aligns across 8 bases. The CDR3 consists of 14 residues. The V gene end was trimmed by 2 bases and the J gene end by 6 bases; junction bases not matched to a gene: 5. Germline V gives CDR1 SEHNR, CDR2 FQNEAQ (reference sequence). The CDR3 protein is CASSLTYRGDGYTF. The CDR3 nucleotides read TGTGCCAGCAGCTTAACCTACAGGGGGGATGGCTACACCTTC.

The V and J genes are TRBV7-8 and TRBJ2-5; D remains ambiguous. The end of the DNA aligns better with TRBJ2-7, so the J call may be wrong. The CDR3 totals 13 residues. CDR1 and CDR2 from the germline V gene are SGHVS and FQNEAQ. CDR3 loop: CASSLGRSYEQYF. In nucleotides, the CDR3 is TGTGCCAGCAGCTTAGGTCGCTCCTACGAGCAGTACTTC.

The genes are TRBV5-1 and TRBJ2-1; TRBD1 is a possible D gene (5 bases). V gave up 0 bases and J gave up 7 bases, with 11 bases separating them. Germline assignment: CDR1 SGHRS and CDR2 YFSETQ. CDR3 length: 14 residues. The DNA for the CDR3 is TGCGCCAGCAGCTTGGCCGCCAGGGAAAATGAGCAGTTCTTC. Amino acids: CASSLAARENEQFF.

The chain links TRBV10-3 to TRBJ1-6; 9 bases align to TRBD1. With 8 bases clipped from V and 6 bases from J, the junction kept 5 bases outside the gene matches. The CDR3 contains 14 residues. Germline values: CDR1 ENHRY, CDR2 SYGVKD. As DNA, the CDR3 is TGTGCCATCGGGGGGGGACAGGGTAATTCACCCCTCCACTTT. Its protein product is CAIGGGQGNSPLHF.

The gene calls are TRBV7-2 and TRBJ2-7; D might be TRBD1 (6 bases). Trimming shortened V by 7 bases and J by 0 bases, and 13 bases separated the two germline ends. Germline V gene sequence: CDR1 SGHTA, CDR2 FQGNSA. This CDR3 spans 14 amino acids. CDR3 protein: CASKGDQGSYEQYF. DNA of the CDR3: TGTGCCAGCAAGGGGGATCAAGGCTCCTACGAGCAGTACTTC.

V is TRBV6-1 and J is TRBJ2-3, with D maybe TRBD2 (6 bases). The V gene lost 4 bases and the J gene lost 5 bases, with 19 bases spanning the gap. The CDR3 contains 16 residues. From germline, CDR1 is MNHNS and CDR2 SASEGT. The CDR3 coding sequence is TGTGCCAGCAGTGTCGGGGGTCTTCTACCAGGAGATACGCAGTATTTT. Residues: CASSVGGLLPGDTQYF.

The CDR3 bases are TGTGCCAGCAGTTTTCTAGCGGGGTCCTACGAGCAGTACTTC. It yields the protein CASSFLAGSYEQYF. The J gene is TRBJ2-7, the V gene TRBV5-4; 9 bases agree with TRBD2. CDR3 size: 14 residues. J lost 1 base, V lost 5 bases, and 4 bases had no gene match. Germline V gives CDR1 SGHNT, CDR2 YYREEE (reference sequence).

The chain links TRBV6-5 to TRBJ1-5; D ambiguous. Trimming stripped 4 bases from V and 1 base from J, with 11 bases between. Germline V gives CDR1 MNHEY, CDR2 SVGAGI. CDR3 length equals 15 residues. CDR3 sequence: CASSSSGESNQPQHF. The CDR3, as DNA: TGTGCCAGCAGTTCTAGCGGGGAGAGCAATCAGCCCCAGCATTTT.

The rearrangement joins TRBV28 to TRBJ1-4; 7 nucleotides line up with TRBD1. With 6 bases clipped from V and 3 bases from J, the junction kept 4 bases outside the gene matches. CDR1 and CDR2 (germline): MDHEN, SYDVKM. This CDR3 spans 14 amino acids. Here the CDR3 DNA reads TGTGCCAGCAGATTACAGGGGTCTAATGAAAAACTGTTTTTT. Translating gives CASRLQGSNEKLFF.

The chain carries TRBV18 and TRBJ2-3; no firm D call. This CDR3 has 14 amino acids. Germline V lookup: CDR1 KGHSH, CDR2 LQKENI. Trimming left V 3 bases short and J 2 bases short, with 9 bases between. The CDR3 coding sequence is TGTGCCAGCTCACCTGCAGTCGACACAGATACGCAGTATTTT. Its protein product is CASSPAVDTDTQYF.

V and J are TRBV19 and TRBJ2-2; 7 bases are a match to TRBD1. The CDR3 runs 14 residues. CDR1 is LNHDA, CDR2 SQIVND, per germline (reference sequence). Losses at the gene ends were 7 bases for V and 2 bases for J; bases not matched to a gene: 4. The CDR3 is CASKAGGNTGELFF. CDR3 coding DNA: TGTGCCAGTAAAGCAGGGGGTAACACCGGGGAGCTGTTTTTT.

The chain uses TRBV27 and TRBJ2-2; D is undetermined. The CDR3 is 12 residues long. Per germline, CDR1 MNHEY and CDR2 SMNVEV (reference sequence). Trimming pared 2 bases from V and 6 bases from J, leaving 4 bases between. In DNA form, the CDR3 reads TGTGCCAGCAGTTTACTAGCCGGGGAGCTGTTTTTT. This translates into CASSLLAGELFF.

A single count supports this clone. V and J are TRBV29-1 and TRBJ2-1; perhaps TRBD2 as D (6 bases). Deletions cut 4 bases from V and 3 bases from J, with 19 bases between. This CDR3 region has 16 residues. Germline assignment: CDR1 SQVTM and CDR2 ANQGSEA. CDR3 DNA: TGCAGCGTTGCCGGGGCGGAGGGGTCCCTCTACAATGAGCAGTTCTTC. Its translation: CSVAGAEGSLYNEQFF.

The chain joins TRBV4-2 to TRBJ1-6; TRBD1 might be the D (6 bases). CDR3 length equals 16 residues. Germline V gene data show CDR1 as LGHNA and CDR2 as YNFKEQ. V lost 1 base to trimming and J lost 7 bases, with 14 bases between them. CDR3: CASSQVLAGQNSPLHF. DNA of the CDR3: TGTGCCAGCAGCCAAGTTCTGGCAGGACAGAATTCACCCCTCCACTTT.

The chain employs TRBV23-1 and TRBJ2-7; the match to TRBD1 covers 7 bases. TRBV23-1 counts as an open reading frame of uncertain function. V shed 7 bases and J 1 base; nucleotides not matched to a gene: 4. CDR3 length: 13 residues. The CDR3 DNA follows: TGCGCCAGCATTGGGACAGAATCCTACGAGCAGTACTTC. Encoded protein: CASIGTESYEQYF.

J is TRBJ1-1 and V is TRBV2; D unclear. With 2 bases removed from V and 4 bases from J, the gap between germline ends came to 11 bases. The CDR3 runs to 14 residues. Per germline, CDR1 SNHLY and CDR2 FYNNEI. For the CDR3, the DNA is TGTGCCAGCAGTGAACAGGTTCCACTCACTGAAGCTTTCTTT. Translated: CASSEQVPLTEAFF.

The chain couples TRBV6-1 to TRBJ1-1; D gene unclear. There are 14 residues in the CDR3. The germline CDR1 and CDR2 sequences are MNHNS and SASEGT. V was cut by 1 base and J by 1 base, with 7 bases left in between. The CDR3 loop reads CASSEVGRNTEAFF. CDR3 bases: TGTGCCAGCAGTGAAGTGGGCCGGAACACTGAAGCTTTCTTT.

As to this clone: Sequence at one end of the junction differs from germline and may be a read error. CDR3 coding DNA: TGTGCCAATAGTAGACTAGCGGGGGGTTCCTACGAGCAGTACTTC. Amino acids: CANSRLAGGSYEQYF. The V gene is TRBV19, the J gene TRBJ2-7; TRBD2 matches at 13 bases. Germline V gene sequence: CDR1 LNHDA, CDR2 SQIVND (reference sequence). The CDR3 length is 15 residues.